This passage covers 23 T cell receptor beta chains from one sample sequenced in a study of T cell repertoires in cytomegalovirus infection. MiXCR, applied by TCRdb to the reads, yields one record per CDR3 protein. Of some 180,000 distinct CDR3 sequences detected, 17% appear once; the ten largest clones hold about 25%. The sequencing sample was made of CD8+ T cells from PBMCs. Receptors originate from a human donor in good health (CMV status not recorded). Some clones in this sample may be carry-over from other donors' samples.

The chain uses TRBV28 and TRBJ1-1; possible D gene TRBD1, 6 bases. The germline V and J ends were trimmed by 5 bases and 0 bases, with 13 bases remaining between them. The CDR3 loop spans 15 amino acids. Germline values: CDR1 MDHEN, CDR2 SYDVKM. CDR3 sequence: CASSPRQELNTEAFF. CDR3 DNA: TGTGCCAGCAGTCCCCGACAGGAGCTGAACACTGAAGCTTTCTTT.

This clonotype was detected ten times or more. This sequence joins TRBV10-3 and TRBJ1-2, with 12 nucleotides matching TRBD1. Looked up from germline, CDR1 is ENHRY and CDR2 is SYGVKD. The length of the CDR3 is 15 residues. Losses at the gene ends were 7 bases for V and 5 bases for J; bases not matched to a gene: 8. CDR3 amino acids: CAINAGTGGRYGYTF. For the CDR3, the DNA is TGTGCCATCAATGCCGGGACAGGGGGCCGATATGGCTACACCTTC.

The chain couples TRBV6-2 or TRBV6-3 to TRBJ1-5; 9 nucleotides align to TRBD1. Per germline, CDR1 MNHEY and CDR2 SVGEGT. This CDR3 spans 16 amino acids. The V gene end was trimmed by 5 bases and the J gene end by 6 bases; junction bases not matched to a gene: 11. The CDR3 DNA is TGTGCCAGCAGTAACAAATCGACAGGGGGGGTTCAGCCCCAGCATTTT. Protein: CASSNKSTGGVQPQHF.

The V call is TRBV6-2 or TRBV6-3, the J call TRBJ2-2; tentative D call: TRBD2 (5 bases). V was cut by 7 bases and J by 3 bases, with 15 bases left in between. The germline V gene encodes CDR1 MNHEY and CDR2 SVGEGT. This CDR3 comprises 15 residues. CDR3 sequence (DNA): TGTGCCAGCACCCGACTCACCGGGGACACCGGGGAGCTGTTTTTT. It encodes CASTRLTGDTGELFF.

As concerns this clonotype: At one end the junction does not follow the germline gene, possibly because of a read error. The chain carries TRBV14 and TRBJ2-7, with D perhaps TRBD1 (5 bases). The germline V gene encodes CDR1 SGHDN and CDR2 FVKESK. The CDR3 contains 14 residues. In nucleotides, the CDR3 is TGTGCCAGCAGCCAGACAGATTACTCCTACGAGCGGTACTTC. This sequence encodes CASSQTDYSYERYF.

V is TRBV6-1 and J is TRBJ2-7; 12 positions match TRBD2. The CDR3 sequence is 15 residues long. CDR1 MNHNS and CDR2 SASEGT come from the germline V gene. Trimming removed 2 bases from V and 5 bases from J; junction bases left unmatched: 4. The chain's CDR3 is CASSELAGGQDEQYF. CDR3 nucleotide sequence: TGTGCCAGCAGTGAACTAGCGGGGGGGCAGGACGAGCAGTACTTC.

A few counts support this clonotype. The V call is TRBV7-6, the J call TRBJ2-2; unclear D gene. Germline lookup yields CDR1 SGHVS and CDR2 FNYEAQ. Trimming left V 7 bases short and J 7 bases short, with 10 bases between. The CDR3 spans 12 residues. The CDR3 DNA reads as TGTGCCAGCACCCCCTTCCGCGGGGAGCTGTTTTTT. Its protein is CASTPFRGELFF.

The chain couples TRBV4-1 to TRBJ2-7; TRBD1 aligns across 7 bases. The V segment lost 2 bases and the J segment 2 bases; nucleotides outside the gene matches: 9. Germline CDR1 and CDR2: MGHRA and YSYEKL. The CDR3 covers 16 residues. The CDR3 region is CASSQKQTGSAYEQYF. The CDR3 nucleotides read TGCGCCAGCAGCCAAAAACAGACAGGGTCAGCCTACGAGCAGTACTTC.

This clonotype was detected a few times. The V and J genes are TRBV7-6 and TRBJ2-3; 14 nucleotides line up with TRBD2. V shed 4 bases, J shed 2 bases, and the junction held 2 bases outside the gene matches. In germline, CDR1 is SGHVS, CDR2 FNYEAQ. This CDR3 is 16 amino acids long. CDR3 amino acids: CASSSGLAGDTDTQYF. The CDR3 nucleotides read TGTGCCAGCAGCTCGGGACTAGCGGGGGACACAGATACGCAGTATTTT.

The V gene is TRBV6-2 or TRBV6-3, the J gene TRBJ2-1; 7 nucleotides align to TRBD2. The trim removed 4 bases at V and 7 bases at J, leaving 13 bases unmatched. This CDR3 region has 16 residues. Germline CDR1 reads MNHEY; CDR2 reads SVGEGT. CDR3 DNA sequence: TGTGCCAGCAGTTCTAGGAGCGGGGCCTTGGGGAATGAGCAGTTCTTC. This translates into CASSSRSGALGNEQFF.

This clonotype was seen a few times. The chain carries TRBV4-1 and TRBJ1-6, with a tentative D call TRBD1 (5 bases). The CDR3 covers 16 residues. Germline-derived CDR1 and CDR2 are MGHRA and YSYEKL. The V end was cut by 4 bases, the J end by 0 bases, with 10 bases between. CDR3 DNA: TGCGCCAGCAGCCTGGACAAGAGCTCCTATAATTCACCCCTCCACTTT. It specifies CASSLDKSSYNSPLHF.

The chain recombines TRBV29-1 with TRBJ2-3, with D perhaps TRBD1 (5 bases). V was trimmed by 5 bases and J by 0 bases, leaving 18 bases between them. This CDR3 is built from 16 residues. Per the germline V gene, CDR1 is SQVTM and CDR2 is ANQGSEA. The CDR3 loop reads CSVWEGRVHSTDTQYF. The CDR3 nucleotides are TGCAGCGTTTGGGAAGGCAGGGTCCATAGCACAGATACGCAGTATTTT.

The chain combines TRBV20-1 with TRBJ1-1; 7 bases line up with TRBD1. This CDR3 region has 15 residues. Trimming took 5 bases from V and 3 from J; bases not matched to a gene: 12. Germline V lookup: CDR1 DFQATT, CDR2 SNEGSKA (reference sequence). CDR3 DNA: TGCAGTGCTGATGACTTTTTACAGGGGTACACTGAAGCTTTCTTT. Residues: CSADDFLQGYTEAFF.

The sample holds a few counts of this clonotype. This chain links TRBV6-2 or TRBV6-3 with TRBJ1-1, with TRBD1 as a possible D gene (6 bases). This CDR3 has 13 residues. Trimming cost V 5 bases and J 0 bases, with 7 bases left between them. Germline loops: CDR1 MNHEY, CDR2 SVGEGT. CDR3 nucleotides: TGTGCCAGCAGTAGGACAGTGAACACTGAAGCTTTCTTT. Encoded protein: CASSRTVNTEAFF.

The V call is TRBV29-1, the J call TRBJ2-7; TRBD2 is a possible D gene (5 bases). The CDR3 extends over 11 amino acids. Germline CDR1 is SQVTM and CDR2 is ANQGSEA. V was shortened by 3 bases and J by 5 bases, with 8 bases between the two germline ends. CDR3 nucleotides: TGCAGCGTTGATCTCGGGGACGAGCAGTACTTC. Encoded protein: CSVDLGDEQYF.

This chain uses TRBV6-2 or TRBV6-3 with TRBJ2-7; 9 bases agree with TRBD1. CDR3 length: 16 amino acids. CDR1 and CDR2 from the germline V gene are MNHEY and SVGEGT. V lost 2 bases and J lost 2; bases outside the gene matches: 7. Here the CDR3 DNA reads TGTGCCAGCAGTTACCCTCGAGGACAGGGGACCTACGAGCAGTACTTC. It is translated as CASSYPRGQGTYEQYF.

V gene TRBV6-2 or TRBV6-3 combines with J gene TRBJ2-7, with D perhaps TRBD2 (5 bases). Germline lookup yields CDR1 MNHEY and CDR2 SVGEGT. The CDR3 is made up of 14 amino acids. V shed 2 bases and J shed 6 bases, with 14 bases lying between them. In nucleotides, the CDR3 is TGTGCCAGCAGTTACGACGGACTGACGTCCGAGCAGTACTTC. This codes for CASSYDGLTSEQYF.

The chain links TRBV29-1 to TRBJ1-1, with D tentatively TRBD1 (5 bases). Germline V gene sequence: CDR1 SQVTM, CDR2 ANQGSEA. This CDR3 has 12 amino acids. With 5 bases removed from V and 4 bases from J, the gap between germline ends came to 11 bases. CDR3 DNA sequence: TGCAGCGTTCCCACGGGGGTCACTGAAGCTTTCTTT. The encoded protein is CSVPTGVTEAFF.

This sequence joins TRBV6-6 and TRBJ2-5, with D possibly matching TRBD2 (5 bases). The CDR3 contains 14 residues. Germline values: CDR1 MNHNY, CDR2 SVGAGI (reference sequence). V lost 2 bases and J lost 4, with 11 bases in between. In DNA form, the CDR3 reads TGTGCCAGCAGTTACCTGAGGGTTTCAGAGACCCAGTACTTC. It codes for CASSYLRVSETQYF.

This clonotype has a handful of counts. The CDR3 loop is CASSLRGQGSQPQHF. The CDR3 DNA follows: TGTGCCAGCAGTTTAAGAGGGCAGGGGTCTCAGCCCCAGCATTTT. The chain combines TRBV28 with TRBJ1-5, with D possibly matching TRBD1 (6 bases). Trimming pared 2 bases from V and 6 bases from J, leaving 14 bases between. Germline V CDR1 and CDR2: MDHEN, SYDVKM. This CDR3 has 15 amino acids.

The J gene is TRBJ2-2, the V gene TRBV7-2; 8 bases are a match to TRBD1. Losses at the gene ends were 4 bases for V and 7 bases for J; bases not matched to a gene: 8. The germline V gene has CDR1 SGHTA and CDR2 FQGNSA. The CDR3 is 15 amino acids. CDR3 region: CASSSLDRGHGELFF. The CDR3 DNA reads TGTGCCAGCAGCTCGCTTGACAGGGGCCACGGGGAGCTGTTTTTT. Complete variable domain (other parts from reference TRBV7-2 and TRBJ2-2): GAGVSQSPSNKVTEKGKDVELRCDPISGHTALYWYRQSLGQGLEFLIYFQGNSAPDKSGLPSDRFSAERTGGSVSTLTIQRTQQEDSAVYLCASSSLDRGHGELFFGEGSRLTVL.

The chain employs TRBV14 and TRBJ1-1; D remains ambiguous. Germline CDR1 and CDR2: SGHDN and FVKESK. The CDR3 sequence is 14 residues long. V lost 2 bases and J lost 1, with 8 bases in between. CDR3 coding DNA: TGTGCCAGCAGCCAATTGACACCGAACACTGAAGCTTTCTTT. Its protein product is CASSQLTPNTEAFF.

The CDR3 loop reads CASSLPGEPNTGELFF. DNA for the CDR3: TGTGCCAGCAGCTTGCCCGGGGAACCGAACACCGGGGAGCTGTTTTTT. This chain joins TRBV5-6 and TRBJ2-2; TRBD2 is a possible D gene (5 bases). Germline V gene sequence: CDR1 SGHDT, CDR2 YYEEEE. The CDR3 covers 16 residues. V gave up 1 base and J gave up 0 bases, with 10 bases separating them.